The clone carrying this T cell receptor (beta chain) has a count of ten or more. This record belongs to a study of identical twins. TCRdb re-called the 5' RACE reads with MiXCR, one entry per CDR3 protein. The sample comprises some 270,000 distinct CDR3 sequences, approximately 8.3% of which are singletons, and 3% to 3.5% rests with the top ten. The data also belong to a second study, concerning yellow fever vaccine responses in identical twins.

Sequencing input: CD8+ T cells sorted from blood. The receptor's source is a woman aged 18-29 years in good health.

The CDR3 region is CASTIRFPGAYEQYF. The CDR3 region has the DNA TGTGCCAGCACCATAAGATTCCCAGGGGCCTACGAGCAGTACTTC. The chain employs TRBV12-3 or TRBV12-4 and TRBJ2-7; TRBD1 might be the D (6 bases). Trimming shortened V by 7 bases and J by 2 bases, and 18 bases separated the two germline ends. The CDR3 has 15 amino acids.